The sequence of this T cell receptor beta chain was determined in a study of T-cell memory formation after mild COVID-19. Study-wide points: Among contracting clones, CD4+ were mainly CM/EM and CD8+ enriched in EMRA. That cross-reactive memory joined was suggested by some responding clones appearing in pre-infection memory.

This clonotype was detected ten times or more. Antigen specificity is unknown. TCRdb recomputed calls from the 5' RACE reads with MiXCR, one row per CDR3 protein. The sample carries hundreds of thousands of distinct CDR3 sequences, about 20% recorded once. V gave up 0 bases and J gave up 2 bases, with 12 bases separating them. CDR1 and CDR2 from the germline V gene are SGHRS and YFSETQ. This CDR3 is 16 amino acids long. This TCR was recovered from an adult woman who had mild COVID-19 (a few samples of this study predate the infection). Cell type and time point are not known. Sequencing was performed on PBMCs or a T cell subset sorted from them (not recorded which). The chain couples TRBV5-1 to TRBJ2-1; D unclear. CDR3: CASSLGWETAYNEQFF. In DNA, the CDR3 is TGCGCCAGCAGCTTGGGGTGGGAAACTGCCTACAATGAGCAGTTCTTC. Full variable domain (outside the CDR3, taken from reference TRBV5-1 and TRBJ2-1): KAGVTQTPRYLIKTRGQQVTLSCSPISGHRSVSWYQQTPGQGLQFLFEYFSETQRNKGNFPGRFSGRQFSNSRSEMNVSTLELGDSALYLCASSLGWETAYNEQFFGPGTRLTVL.